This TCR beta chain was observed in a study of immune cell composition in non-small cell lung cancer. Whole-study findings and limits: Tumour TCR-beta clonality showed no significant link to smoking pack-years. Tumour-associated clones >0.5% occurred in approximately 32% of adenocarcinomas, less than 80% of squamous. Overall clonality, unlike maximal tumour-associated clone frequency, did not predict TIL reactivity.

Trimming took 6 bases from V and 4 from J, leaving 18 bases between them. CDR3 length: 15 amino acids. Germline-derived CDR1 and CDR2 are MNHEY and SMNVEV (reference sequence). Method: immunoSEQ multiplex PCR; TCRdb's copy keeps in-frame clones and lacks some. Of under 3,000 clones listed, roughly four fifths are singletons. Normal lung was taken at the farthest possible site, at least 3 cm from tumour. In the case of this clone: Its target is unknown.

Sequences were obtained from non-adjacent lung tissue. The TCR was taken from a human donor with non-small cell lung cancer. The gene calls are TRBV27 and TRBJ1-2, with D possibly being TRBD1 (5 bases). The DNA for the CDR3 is TGTGCCAGCAGCGGCCTGGGGGGTGGTACCTATGGCTACACCTTC. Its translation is CASSGLGGGTYGYTF.